Listed here is a single T cell receptor (beta chain). V was shortened by 0 bases and J by 0 bases, with 13 bases between the two germline ends. Germline values: CDR1 SGDLS, CDR2 YYNGEE. This CDR3 has 16 amino acids. This record comes from a study of technical replicates of blood from a few donors. Data came from immunoSEQ multiplex PCR; TCRdb stores just in-frame clones and leaves some out. There are about 14,000 clones in the sample; about four fifths occur only once, and approximately 10% lies in the top ten. Specimen: PBMCs. The rearrangement joins TRBV9 to TRBJ2-7, with TRBD1 as a possible D gene (5 bases). This TCR was recovered from a human donor in good health. The CDR3 protein is CASSVGIGVSSYEQYF. CDR3 in DNA: TGTGCCAGCAGCGTAGGAATAGGGGTAAGCTCCTACGAGCAGTACTTC.